This T cell receptor beta chain was retrieved from a study of blood T cell repertoires in COVID-19. Across the whole study: Samples came from the United States, Italy and Spain, spanning acute and convalescent COVID-19.

Followed over time, Seattle patients had been enrolled while infection was active. In the authors' workflow: Reference gene primer amplification yielded estimated nucleated cell counts. The data were produced by immunoSEQ multiplex PCR, yet TCRdb's version contains in-frame clones alone and is incomplete. That table furnishes V, J and clone size, whereas the DNA furnished D and trimming. The sample comprises 140,000 to 150,000 clones, approximately 83% of which are singletons, and approximately 8% rests with the top ten. The CDR3 extends over 16 amino acids. After removal of 0 bases from V and 3 bases from J, the junction contained 8 bases not matched to a gene. Germline values: CDR1 SGHRS, CDR2 YFSETQ.

Sequencing was performed on peripheral blood. The clonotype was recovered from a woman between 55 and 75 years old with COVID-19, enrolled during active disease. The rearrangement joins TRBV5-1 to TRBJ2-7; 8 bases map to TRBD1. The DNA for the CDR3 is TGCGCCAGCAGCTTGGATCGACAGGGGATAAACTACGAGCAGTACTTC. Amino acid sequence: CASSLDRQGINYEQYF.